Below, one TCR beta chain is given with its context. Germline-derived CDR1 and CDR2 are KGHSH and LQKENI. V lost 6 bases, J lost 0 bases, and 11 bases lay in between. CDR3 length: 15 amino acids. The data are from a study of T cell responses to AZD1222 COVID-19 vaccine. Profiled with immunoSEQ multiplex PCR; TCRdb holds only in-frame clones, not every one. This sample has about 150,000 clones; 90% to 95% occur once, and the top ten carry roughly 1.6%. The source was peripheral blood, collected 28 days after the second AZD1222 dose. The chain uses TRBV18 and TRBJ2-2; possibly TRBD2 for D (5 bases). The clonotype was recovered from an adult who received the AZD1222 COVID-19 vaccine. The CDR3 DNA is TGTGCCAGCTCCGAGAGGGTGGCGAACACCGGGGAGCTGTTTTTT. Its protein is CASSERVANTGELFF.